This TCR beta chain originates from a study of T cells in women clearing cervical HPV infection. Overall study context: Only a few women had HLA typing results available. General study findings and limits: Timing of associations relative to infection is unclear; T-cell subsets were not isolated.

TCRdb keeps only in-frame clones here, not all; method: immunoSEQ multiplex PCR. This specimen shows around 35,000 clones; the ten leading clones hold about 3.9%. Trimming took 2 bases from V and 2 from J; bases not matched to a gene: 0. The CDR3 runs to 15 residues. The germline V gene has CDR1 KGHSH and CDR2 LQKENI. Dot-blot hybridization genotyped cervical HPV amplified with MY09/MY11 PCR. Details on this clone: No antigen is known for it. The read terminates 3 residues before the CDR3 end, so the remaining end is supplied by the germline J gene.

V usage is TRBV18 and J usage is TRBJ2-7, with 13 bases aligning to TRBD2. The TCR comes from a woman aged 18 to 75 with a cervical HPV16 infection that either progressed to CIN3+ or cleared (not recorded which). Material for sequencing was blood buffy coat. The CDR3 loop is CASSPGTSGAYEQYF. CDR3 DNA, as far as it was read: TGTGCCAGCTCACCAGGGACTAGCGGGGCCTACGAG.